This T cell receptor beta chain emerged from a study of blood T cell repertoires in COVID-19 (dated by TCRdb to between 2020 and 2021). Study-level background: Samples from collaborators originated in the United States, Italy and Spain and spanned both the acute and convalescent phases of COVID-19. The samples were drawn from two sources: the first 160 participants of the ongoing ImmuneRACE study, and about 1,300 subjects contributed by 6 global collaborators. Where available, HLA class I and class II types were obtained from metadata supplied by the sample provider rather than from assay-based typing. The sample metadata nearly always contained a de-identified subject ID, COVID-19 status, age in years and sex. Subjects who had been exposed to COVID-19, were actively infected with it, or had recovered from it provided the deeply sampled blood TCRbeta repertoires that made up the dataset. The prospective study material was composed of cDNA or gDNA derived from T cells, B-cell-depleted T cells, or PBMCs. The repertoires were made available in a free public database intended to serve as a resource for research on the immune response to SARS-CoV-2.

Overall results and qualifications from the work: The quantity of clinical and demographic metadata differed by source and by participant and was supplied without curation.

Each collaborating institution followed its own protocols to collect whole blood in K2EDTA tubes. For TCRbeta analysis, collaborator samples were shipped as frozen whole blood, as isolated PBMCs, or as DNA extracted from either sample type. The cysteine opens and the phenylalanine closes a CDR3 of 14 amino acids. The entry retains the CDR3 DNA only, 42 bases that are in frame from base 1. The junction shows trimming of 5 bases on V and 5 bases on J, and the gene matches do not reach 5 bases of it. From a lookup of the germline V gene, CDR1 and CDR2 are KGHSH and LQKENI. Regarding this clone: The antigen it binds to is not known. Qualities for individual bases were not recorded, and no much larger clone is one base off.

TCRbeta CDR3 regions were amplified from genomic DNA by means of the immunoSEQ Assay, a bias-controlled multiplex PCR. The original methods were these. The number of nucleated cells in each sample was estimated from the amplification of reference gene primers within the assay. To quantify the absolute abundance of each unique TCRbeta CDR3 rearrangement, sequence reads were collapsed and filtered. For each sample, productive Simpson clonality was calculated as the square root of Simpson's diversity index across productive rearrangements. TCRdb obtained this table from immuneACCESS and retained in-frame rearrangements with V and J assigned. These tables miss some clones; where compared with another copy, unresolved V genes account for less than half of the shortfall, and the remainder is unexplained. The V and J calls and clone size were taken over from that table, and D and trimming were inferred from the DNA. The sample table contains 40,000 to 50,000 clones; only one count was recorded for 70% to 90% of them. Of the sample, over 2.5% falls within the top ten clones.

Recombination connected TRBV18 to TRBJ1-4; 7 bases in the middle match TRBD1. Specimen: peripheral blood. The receptor comes from a woman older than 75 with acute or convalescent COVID-19. The DNA sequence is given as TGTGCCAGCTCAGCGACAGGGTCAAATGAAAAACTGTTTTTT. Translated, it gives CASSATGSNEKLFF.